This T cell receptor beta chain was captured in a study of human T cells and chemical hapten exposure. Notes on the study in general: TCRs exceeding a frequency of 1 in 1000 stayed unchanged under DPC sensitization.

The time point is: pre-sensitization, week 0. Treatment noted: therapeutic diphenylcyclopropenone sensitization with weekly scalp DPC. This clonotype turned up a few times. The antigen remains unidentified. Each CDR3 protein is one row after TCRdb ran MiXCR on the RACE reads. Of about 110,000 distinct CDR3 sequences in the sample, 9% to 15% are singletons; the top ten hold around 1.5%. The sequencing used whole blood, collected in connection with sensitization to the hapten diphenylcyclopropenone (DPC). The receptor's source is a woman between 45 and 65 years old with alopecia areata. Some clones in this sample may be carry-over from other donors' samples.

Here the CDR3 DNA reads TGTGCCAGCTCGCCCGCGGCTAGCGGGGAGACCCAGTACTTC. Translated: CASSPAASGETQYF. This sequence joins TRBV18 and TRBJ2-5; 8 bases are shared with TRBD2. V dropped 6 bases and J dropped 5; count of bases not matched to a gene: 8. CDR1 and CDR2 (germline): KGHSH, LQKENI. The CDR3 sequence is 14 residues long.